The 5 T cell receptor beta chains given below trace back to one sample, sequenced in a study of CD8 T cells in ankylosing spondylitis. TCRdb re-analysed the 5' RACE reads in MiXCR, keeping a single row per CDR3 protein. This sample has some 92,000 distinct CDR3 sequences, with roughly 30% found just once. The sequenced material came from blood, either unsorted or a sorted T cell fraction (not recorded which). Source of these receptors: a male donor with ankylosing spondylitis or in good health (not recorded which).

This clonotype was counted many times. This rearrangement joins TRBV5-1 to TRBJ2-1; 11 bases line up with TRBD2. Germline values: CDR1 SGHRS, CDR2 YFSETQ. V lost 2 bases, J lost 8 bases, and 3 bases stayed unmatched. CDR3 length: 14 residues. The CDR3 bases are TGCGCCAGCAGCTTTACTAGCGGGGGCCATGAGCAGTTCTTC. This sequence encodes CASSFTSGGHEQFF.

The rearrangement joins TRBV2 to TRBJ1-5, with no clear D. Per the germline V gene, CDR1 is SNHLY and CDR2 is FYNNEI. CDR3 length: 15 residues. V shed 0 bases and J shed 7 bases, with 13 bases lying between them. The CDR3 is CASSEARGAGQPQHF. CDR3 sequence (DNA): TGTGCCAGCAGTGAAGCGCGGGGTGCGGGACAGCCCCAGCATTTT.

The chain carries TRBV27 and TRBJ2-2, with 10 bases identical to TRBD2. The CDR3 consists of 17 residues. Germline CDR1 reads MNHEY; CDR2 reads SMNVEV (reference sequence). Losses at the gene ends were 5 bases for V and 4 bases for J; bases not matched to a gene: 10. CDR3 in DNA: TGTGCCAGCAGTCTGACGAGCCTAGCGGGAGTCACCGGGGAGCTGTTTTTT. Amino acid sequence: CASSLTSLAGVTGELFF.

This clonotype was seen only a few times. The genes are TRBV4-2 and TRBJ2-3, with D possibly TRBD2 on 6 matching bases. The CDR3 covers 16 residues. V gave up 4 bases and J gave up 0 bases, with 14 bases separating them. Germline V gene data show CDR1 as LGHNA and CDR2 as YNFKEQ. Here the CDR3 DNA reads TGTGCCAGCAGCCTTAGTAGCGGTACTAGCACAGATACGCAGTATTTT. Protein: CASSLSSGTSTDTQYF.

As DNA, the CDR3 is TGTGCCAGCAGTTCCAATCCGGGAAGAGGGAACACTGAAGCTTTCTTT. Residues: CASSSNPGRGNTEAFF. This rearrangement joins TRBV12-3 or TRBV12-4 to TRBJ1-1; no clear D gene. The V and J ends lost 4 bases and 1 base respectively, with 16 bases between them. The CDR3 consists of 16 residues.